These 26 T cell receptor beta chains were sequenced from one sample in a study of T-cell memory formation after mild COVID-19. TCRdb reprocessed the 5' RACE reads with MiXCR, giving one entry per CDR3 protein. The sample records around 530,000 distinct CDR3 sequences, about 20% being singletons. Material: PBMCs or a T cell subset sorted from them (not recorded which). Receptor source: an adult woman who had mild COVID-19 (a few samples of this study predate the infection). Cell type and time point are not known.

This chain uses TRBV5-1 with TRBJ1-1; 10 bases fit TRBD1. The CDR3 runs to 17 residues. The germline CDR1 and CDR2 sequences are SGHRS and YFSETQ. J was trimmed by 3 bases and V by 3 bases; bases with no gene match: 11. The CDR3 bases are TGCGCCAGCAGCTCCTCGACAGGGGGCTATGGGGACACTGAAGCTTTCTTT. This sequence encodes CASSSSTGGYGDTEAFF. Using reference TRBV5-1 and TRBJ1-1 for the parts outside the CDR3, the full variable domain is KAGVTQTPRYLIKTRGQQVTLSCSPISGHRSVSWYQQTPGQGLQFLFEYFSETQRNKGNFPGRFSGRQFSNSRSEMNVSTLELGDSALYLCASSSSTGGYGDTEAFFGQGTRLTVV.

Only a few counts were recorded for this clonotype. The genes are TRBV10-2 and TRBJ2-1; the D is unclear. The CDR3 consists of 13 residues. V dropped 2 bases and J dropped 8 bases, with 10 bases sitting between them. The V gene's germline CDR1 is WSHSY and CDR2 SAAADI. CDR3 sequence: CASSEPGSYEQFF. The CDR3 DNA reads TGCGCCAGCAGTGAGCCGGGCTCGTATGAGCAGTTCTTC.

This chain uses TRBV24-1 with TRBJ1-5; weak D call: TRBD1 (6 bases). V was cut by 1 base and J by 4 bases, with 7 bases left in between. Germline V gives CDR1 KGHDR, CDR2 SFDVKD. The CDR3 has 14 amino acids. CDR3 residues: CATSDFGQNQPQHF. The CDR3 nucleotides are TGTGCCACCAGTGATTTTGGACAGAATCAGCCCCAGCATTTT.

The genes are TRBV29-1 and TRBJ2-1, with 9 bases fitting TRBD2. Germline V gives CDR1 SQVTM, CDR2 ANQGSEA. This CDR3 has 12 residues. J lost 7 bases, V lost 5 bases, and 3 bases had no gene match. The CDR3 DNA follows: TGCAGCGTTAGCGGGGGGAGGAATGAGCAGTTCTTC. It codes for CSVSGGRNEQFF.

The chain employs TRBV27 and TRBJ1-5, with no clear D. Trimming stripped 5 bases from V and 0 bases from J, with 8 bases between. Germline CDR1 and CDR2: MNHEY and SMNVEV (reference sequence). The CDR3 runs 14 residues. The DNA of the CDR3 is TGTGCCAGCAGTCGACGGGGTAGCAATCAGCCCCAGCATTTT. Translation gives CASSRRGSNQPQHF.

The sample holds a few counts of this clonotype. V gene TRBV29-1 combines with J gene TRBJ2-2, with D tentatively TRBD1 or TRBD2 (7 bases each). Between the trimmed V and J ends, which lost 4 bases and 3 bases, there was a span of 9 bases. Germline CDR1 SQVTM, CDR2 ANQGSEA. The CDR3 is 13 residues long. Here the CDR3 reads CSVAGGDTGELFF. The CDR3 coding sequence is TGCAGCGTTGCAGGGGGGGACACCGGGGAGCTGTTTTTT.

V and J are TRBV19 and TRBJ1-1; TRBD1 is a possible D gene (5 bases). CDR3 length: 15 amino acids. CDR1 and CDR2 (germline): LNHDA, SQIVND (reference sequence). The V end was cut by 3 bases, the J end by 5 bases, with 16 bases between. The CDR3 DNA reads TGTGCCAGTAGTATGATGATGGGGGGAGGAACTGAAGCTTTCTTT. It yields the protein CASSMMMGGGTEAFF.

The chain combines TRBV29-1 with TRBJ2-1, with TRBD2 matching 8 bases. After removal of 2 bases from V and 1 base from J, the junction contained 13 bases not matched to a gene. The CDR3 loop spans 18 amino acids. Germline CDR1 reads SQVTM; CDR2 reads ANQGSEA. CDR3 sequence reads: CSVELPRPRGGSYNEQFF. CDR3 bases: TGCAGCGTTGAATTGCCCAGACCCCGGGGGGGATCCTACAATGAGCAGTTCTTC.

J is TRBJ2-7 and V is TRBV6-5; D is perhaps TRBD2 (6 bases). V lost 2 bases to trimming and J lost 1 base, with 12 bases between them. Looked up from germline, CDR1 is MNHEY and CDR2 is SVGAGI. This CDR3 has 15 residues. The chain's CDR3 is CASSYAGLGSYEQYF. CDR3 coding DNA: TGTGCCAGCAGTTACGCGGGACTCGGGTCCTACGAGCAGTACTTC.

The rearrangement joins TRBV12-3 or TRBV12-4 to TRBJ2-7; no definite D call. The V gene lost 5 bases and the J gene lost 6 bases, with 14 bases spanning the gap. The CDR3 has 13 residues. The CDR3 loop is CASSPSLTGEQYF. The CDR3 DNA follows: TGTGCCAGCAGTCCAAGCCTGACGGGCGAGCAGTACTTC.

This clonotype appeared a few times. The rearrangement joins TRBV6-5 to TRBJ2-3, with D possibly matching TRBD1 (5 bases). The V gene lost 6 bases and the J gene lost 3 bases, with 13 bases spanning the gap. The CDR3 spans 14 residues. Germline-derived CDR1 and CDR2 are MNHEY and SVGAGI. As DNA, the CDR3 is TGTGCCAGCAGCCGTATTTCAGGGACAGATACGCAGTATTTT. Amino acid sequence: CASSRISGTDTQYF.

The V gene is TRBV18, the J gene TRBJ1-2, with D unclear. The CDR3 is 13 residues long. Germline values: CDR1 KGHSH, CDR2 LQKENI. V gave up 2 bases and J gave up 2 bases, with 6 bases separating them. In DNA, the CDR3 is TGTGCCAGCTCACCAGTCAAGAACTATGGCTACACCTTC. Encoded protein: CASSPVKNYGYTF.

The V gene is TRBV6-1, the J gene TRBJ1-5, with D tentatively TRBD1 (6 bases). The CDR3 spans 15 residues. Germline CDR1 reads MNHNS; CDR2 reads SASEGT. Trimming took 6 bases from V and 0 from J, leaving 12 bases between them. CDR3 residues: CASRPQGNSNQPQHF. The CDR3 nucleotides read TGTGCCAGCAGGCCGCAGGGGAATAGCAATCAGCCCCAGCATTTT.

The V and J genes are TRBV25-1 and TRBJ2-7; 12 nucleotides match TRBD2. J was trimmed by 4 bases and V by 5 bases; bases with no gene match: 6. From germline, CDR1 is MGHDK and CDR2 SYGVNS. The CDR3 covers 15 residues. CDR3 region: CASSLAGGPQYEQYF. The CDR3 coding sequence is TGTGCCAGCAGTCTAGCGGGAGGGCCCCAGTACGAGCAGTACTTC.

The chain employs TRBV7-9 and TRBJ2-7; D is possibly TRBD1 (8 bases). The CDR3 runs 16 residues. V lost 3 bases and J lost 7, with 22 bases in between. Germline CDR1 and CDR2: SEHNR and FQNEAQ (reference sequence). CDR3 in DNA: TGTGCCAGCAGCTTCACAAACAGGGGGGGAGATGTTGAGCAGTACTTC. Translating gives CASSFTNRGGDVEQYF.

The chain links TRBV10-2 to TRBJ2-5; TRBD1 agrees at 10 bases. Losses at the gene ends were 9 bases for V and 4 bases for J; bases not matched to a gene: 8. CDR3 length: 14 residues. Germline V gives CDR1 WSHSY, CDR2 SAAADI. The DNA for the CDR3 is TGCGCCAGTCTGAGCCGGGACAGGGGAGAGACCCAGTACTTC. It yields the protein CASLSRDRGETQYF.

This clonotype came up a few times. The V call is TRBV4-2, the J call TRBJ2-7; maybe TRBD2 (5 bases). V was trimmed by 1 base and J by 6 bases, leaving 16 bases between them. The CDR3 contains 15 residues. Germline V gene lookup returns CDR1 LGHNA and CDR2 YNFKEQ. This chain's CDR3 is CASSQGPAGRGEQYF. Written as DNA, the CDR3 is TGTGCCAGCAGCCAAGGTCCCGCGGGTCGCGGCGAGCAGTACTTC.

This clonotype has just a few counts. The V and J genes are TRBV20-1 and TRBJ2-3; TRBD2 agrees at 9 bases. The CDR3 covers 15 residues. The junction had 6 bases not matched to a gene; V was cut back by 2 bases and J by 3 bases. Germline CDR1 DFQATT, CDR2 SNEGSKA (reference sequence). CDR3 bases: TGCAGTGCTAGAAGGGCTAGCGGGGATACAGATACGCAGTATTTT. Amino acids: CSARRASGDTDTQYF.

This clonotype appeared a few times. The chain combines TRBV15 with TRBJ2-3; D possibly uses TRBD1 or TRBD2 (5 bases each). V lost 4 bases to trimming and J lost 1 base, with 21 bases between them. Germline V gene lookup returns CDR1 LNHNV and CDR2 YYDKDF (reference sequence). The CDR3 spans 18 residues. CDR3 bases: TGTGCCACCAGCAACCCCCAAAGTGCCGGGGCTGGCACAGATACGCAGTATTTT. This codes for CATSNPQSAGAGTDTQYF.

This clonotype came up a few times. The chain has TRBV15 and TRBJ2-1; the D is unclear. Trimming took off 0 bases at V and 2 bases at J, with 14 bases between the two ends. The CDR3 runs 17 residues. Per the germline V gene, CDR1 is LNHNV and CDR2 is YYDKDF (reference sequence). The CDR3 sequence: CATSRDRSVLPYNEQFF. In nucleotides, the CDR3 is TGTGCCACCAGCAGAGATCGGTCGGTATTGCCCTACAATGAGCAGTTCTTC.

The rearrangement joins TRBV6-5 to TRBJ2-7; TRBD2 agrees at 9 bases. With V trimmed by 5 bases and J by 3 bases, 14 bases remained unmatched. This CDR3 contains 17 residues. CDR1 and CDR2 (germline): MNHEY, SVGAGI. The CDR3 bases are TGTGCCAGCAGTCGGGTCCAGTTTGCGGGGGGGGTCTACGAGCAGTACTTC. It specifies CASSRVQFAGGVYEQYF.

The gene calls are TRBV5-1 and TRBJ2-7; D not certain. Germline-derived CDR1 and CDR2 are SGHRS and YFSETQ. The V end lost 0 bases, the J end lost 2 bases, and 9 bases lay between the germline ends. CDR3 length equals 14 residues. CDR3 residues: CASSLATETYEQYF. CDR3 nucleotides: TGCGCCAGCAGCTTGGCAACAGAAACCTACGAGCAGTACTTC.

The J gene is TRBJ1-4, the V gene TRBV4-1; D perhaps matches TRBD1 (5 bases). The CDR3 has 15 amino acids. V shed 0 bases and J shed 9 bases, with 14 bases lying between them. Germline V gene data show CDR1 as MGHRA and CDR2 as YSYEKL. DNA for the CDR3: TGCGCCAGCAGCCAAGACACCGGGACCTGGAAAAAACTGTTTTTT. Translating it yields CASSQDTGTWKKLFF.

The chain carries TRBV5-4 and TRBJ1-1, with a weak D call TRBD1 (6 bases). Trimming removed 1 base at V and 1 base at J, with 8 bases between. Germline V lookup: CDR1 SGHNT, CDR2 YYREEE (reference sequence). CDR3 size: 14 residues. CDR3 sequence: CASSLLGANTEAFF. The CDR3 nucleotides are TGTGCCAGCAGCTTGTTGGGGGCGAACACTGAAGCTTTCTTT. The whole variable domain, remainder taken from reference TRBV5-4 and TRBJ1-1, is ETGVTQSPTHLIKTRGQQVTLRCSSQSGHNTVSWYQQALGQGPQFIFQYYREEENGRGNFPPRFSGLQFPNYSSELNVNALELDDSALYLCASSLLGANTEAFFGQGTRLTVV.

The rearrangement uses TRBV9 and TRBJ1-2; 8 bases are a match to TRBD1. Per the germline V gene, CDR1 is SGDLS and CDR2 is YYNGEE. The CDR3 contains 14 residues. V lost 3 bases to trimming and J lost 6 bases; unmatched junction nucleotides: 7. CDR3: CASSAGTGIDGYTF. The DNA of the CDR3 is TGTGCCAGCAGCGCGGGGACAGGCATAGATGGCTACACCTTC.

The rearrangement uses TRBV9 and TRBJ2-1; unclear D gene. The ends were cut back, 2 bases at V and 8 bases at J, with 14 bases in the middle. This CDR3 contains 14 residues. Germline V gives CDR1 SGDLS, CDR2 YYNGEE. CDR3 loop: CASSVSWGGHEQFF. The CDR3 DNA reads TGTGCCAGCAGCGTGAGTTGGGGTGGGCATGAGCAGTTCTTC.